Many counts were recorded for the clone carrying this T cell receptor beta chain. The antigen is undetermined. Original data processing: Clinicopathological groups supplied CDR3 differences that were used to build a distant-metastasis classifier for papillary thyroid cancer. TCRdb used MiXCR to call clones anew from the PCR reads. TCRdb's processing, not the study's, gives the V and J calls here. The table includes about 16,000 clones, around 12% detected once. The data stem from a study of metastatic and nonmetastatic thyroid tumors. Study information: The comparison covered peripheral blood and tumor or nodule tissue in malignant and benign thyroid patients. Study observations and caveats: It was reportedly found that TCR beta diversity was significantly higher in malignant thyroid tumors than in benign nodules, a difference seen in both blood and tumor samples.

Treatment of any kind had been given to no patient before thyroid surgery. The length of the CDR3 is 14 residues. V was pared by 8 bases and J by 2 bases, with 15 bases between. CDR1 and CDR2 from the germline V gene are SGHVS and FQNEAQ. Material for sequencing was tumor tissue. The chain uses TRBV7-8 and TRBJ2-5; maybe TRBD1 (6 bases). The TCR was taken from a female donor with papillary thyroid cancer or a benign thyroid nodule (not recorded which). Some clones in this sample may be carry-over from other donors' samples. CDR3 residues: CASSRGWGQETQYF. Here the CDR3 DNA reads TGTGCCAGCTCAAGGGGGTGGGGACAAGAGACCCAGTACTTC.